This T cell receptor beta chain was retrieved from a study of T-cell reconstitution after alpha-beta-depleted transplantation in children. This clonotype was detected only a few times. Preparing the TCRbeta library involved the use of unique molecular identifiers. MiXCR was run by TCRdb on the PCR reads, yielding one entry per CDR3 protein. This table holds 500,000 to 600,000 distinct CDR3 sequences, 18% found once. Germline CDR1 SNHLY, CDR2 FYNNEI. Trimming took 3 bases from V and 2 from J, leaving 10 bases between them. The CDR3 covers 14 residues. This specimen was PBMCs from the stem cell graft donor, taken from the stem cell graft. The gene calls are TRBV2 and TRBJ1-2; D uncertain. The receptor comes from a human donor who donated a stem cell graft to a child with acute lymphoblastic leukemia. Here the CDR3 reads CASSDRGNNYGYTF. CDR3 nucleotides: TGTGCCAGCAGTGATCGCGGAAACAACTATGGCTACACCTTC.